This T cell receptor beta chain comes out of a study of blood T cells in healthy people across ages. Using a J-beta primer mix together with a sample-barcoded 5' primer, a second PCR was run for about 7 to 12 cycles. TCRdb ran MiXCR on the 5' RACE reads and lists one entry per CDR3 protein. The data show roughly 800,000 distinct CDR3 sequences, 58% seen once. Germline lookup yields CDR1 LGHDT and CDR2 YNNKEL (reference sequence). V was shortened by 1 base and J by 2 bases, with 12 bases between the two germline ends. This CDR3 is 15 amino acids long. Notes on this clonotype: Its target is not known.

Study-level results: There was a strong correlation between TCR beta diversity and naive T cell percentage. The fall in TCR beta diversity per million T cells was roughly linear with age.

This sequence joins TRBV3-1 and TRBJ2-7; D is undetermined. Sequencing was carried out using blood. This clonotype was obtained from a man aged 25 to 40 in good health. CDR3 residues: CASSQGKVGPYEQYF. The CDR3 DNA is TGTGCCAGCAGCCAAGGGAAGGTGGGCCCCTACGAGCAGTACTTC.